These 14 T cell receptor beta chains were sequenced from one sample in a study of breast tumors, draining lymph nodes, adjacent tissues. Each CDR3 protein gets one entry after TCRdb re-called the multiplex PCR reads with MiXCR. This table has tens of thousands of distinct CDR3 sequences, under 30% appearing once. Specimen: breast tumor tissue. These receptors all stem from a female donor with breast cancer. Some clones in this sample may be carry-over from other donors' samples.

This clonotype was found many times. The chain combines TRBV2 with TRBJ2-7, with 11 positions matching TRBD1. CDR1 and CDR2 (germline): SNHLY, FYNNEI. V shed 5 bases and J 5 bases; nucleotides not matched to a gene: 14. The CDR3 is made up of 17 amino acids. The CDR3 DNA sequence: TGTGCCAGCAGTCACCCTGTACGGACAGGGGGCACGGACGAGCAGTACTTC. This gives the protein CASSHPVRTGGTDEQYF.

A single count supports this clonotype. A much more abundant neighbour one base away suggests this may be a read error. This chain uses TRBV19 with TRBJ2-1; D is possibly TRBD2 (7 bases). CDR3 length: 13 residues. The germline V gene has CDR1 LNHDA and CDR2 SQIVND (reference sequence). The CDR3: CASSTRGGLERFF. The CDR3 bases are TGTGCCAGTAGTACAAGGGGGGGGTTAGAGCGGTTCTTC.

The table lists this clonotype with many counts. The V and J genes are TRBV20-1 and TRBJ2-3, with 14 bases fitting TRBD2. V shed 4 bases and J 6 bases; nucleotides not matched to a gene: 6. CDR3 length: 15 residues. The germline V gene encodes CDR1 DFQATT and CDR2 SNEGSKA (reference sequence). The CDR3 DNA is TGCAGTGCTATGGGGACTAGCGGGAGAGGGGATACGCAGTATTTT. Protein sequence: CSAMGTSGRGDTQYF.

Comments on this clonotype: One end of the junction is discordant with germline, which a read error may explain. The rearrangement joins TRBV7-9 to TRBJ1-2; 10 bases are a match to TRBD1. Looked up from germline, CDR1 is SEHNR and CDR2 is FQNEAQ (reference sequence). This CDR3 has 16 residues. The CDR3 sequence is CASSLEATGGGLGHTF. DNA for the CDR3: TGTGCCAGCAGCTTAGAGGCGACAGGGGGCGGCCTTGGCCACACCTTC. Drawing the rest from reference TRBV7-9 and TRBJ1-2, the complete variable domain is DTGVSQNPRHKITKRGQNVTFRCDPISEHNRLYWYRQTLGQGPEFLTYFQNEAQLEKSRLLSDRFSAERPKGSFSTLEIQRTEQGDSAMYLCASSLEATGGGLGHTFGSGTRLTVV.

V gene TRBV9 combines with J gene TRBJ1-1, with 9 positions matching TRBD1. This CDR3 has 14 amino acids. Germline V gene lookup returns CDR1 SGDLS and CDR2 YYNGEE. V gave up 3 bases and J gave up 4 bases; unmatched junction bases: 4. CDR3 loop: CASSAQTGGTEAFF. CDR3 in DNA: TGTGCCAGCAGCGCGCAGACAGGGGGCACTGAAGCTTTCTTT.

This clonotype showed up many times. The V and J genes are TRBV4-1 and TRBJ1-2, with D unresolved. The CDR3 spans 14 residues. V lost 0 bases, J lost 6 bases, and 11 bases lay in between. Looked up from germline, CDR1 is MGHRA and CDR2 is YSYEKL. The CDR3 bases are TGCGCCAGCAGCCAAGATGTGATGACGGATGGCTACACCTTC. This codes for CASSQDVMTDGYTF.

This clonotype was counted many times. The chain carries TRBV9 and TRBJ1-6, with D unresolved. CDR3 length: 13 residues. V lost 0 bases and J lost 7, with 5 bases in between. The germline gives CDR1 SGDLS, CDR2 YYNGEE. This CDR3 is CASSVVENSPLHF. The DNA of the CDR3 is TGTGCCAGCAGCGTAGTGGAGAATTCACCCCTCCACTTT.

Ten or more counts support this clonotype. This chain joins TRBV5-1 and TRBJ2-2; 7 bases match TRBD2. There are 16 residues in the CDR3. Per germline, CDR1 SGHRS and CDR2 YFSETQ. Trimming took 0 bases from V and 6 from J; bases not matched to a gene: 8. The CDR3, as DNA: TGCGCCAGCAGCTTGGATCGGCAGGGAGGGGCCGGGGAGCTGTTTTTT. It yields the protein CASSLDRQGGAGELFF.

The chain is built from TRBV28 and TRBJ2-2; D gene ambiguous. Trimming removed 2 bases from V and 4 bases from J, with 8 bases in between. This CDR3 is built from 14 residues. CDR1 is MDHEN and CDR2 is SYDVKM in the germline V gene. Here the CDR3 reads CASSLSQPTGELFF. CDR3 DNA: TGTGCCAGCAGTTTAAGTCAACCCACCGGGGAGCTGTTTTTT.

This clonotype was observed at least ten times. The chain links TRBV19 to TRBJ2-3, with D unclear. Germline CDR1 reads LNHDA; CDR2 reads SQIVND (reference sequence). The CDR3 loop spans 16 amino acids. Trimming stripped 4 bases from V and 2 bases from J, with 16 bases between. The CDR3 reads CASSKAETLNTDTQYF. As DNA, the CDR3 is TGTGCCAGTAGTAAGGCAGAAACTCTTAACACAGATACGCAGTATTTT.

This clonotype appeared many times. This chain connects TRBV7-9 to TRBJ1-4; 8 bases map to TRBD1. The CDR3 totals 15 residues. The germline V gene has CDR1 SEHNR and CDR2 FQNEAQ (reference sequence). Losses at the gene ends were 5 bases for V and 7 bases for J; bases not matched to a gene: 9. CDR3 residues: CASSIPGQESEKLFF. The CDR3 DNA sequence: TGTGCCAGCAGCATCCCGGGACAGGAAAGTGAAAAACTGTTTTTT.

This clonotype was counted at least ten times. V is TRBV7-9 and J is TRBJ2-3; no clear D gene. Trimming stripped 4 bases from V and 2 bases from J, with 7 bases between. Germline values: CDR1 SEHNR, CDR2 FQNEAQ (reference sequence). The CDR3 sequence is 13 residues long. The CDR3, as DNA: TGTGCCAGCAGCTCCCGCGACACAGATACGCAGTATTTT. It specifies CASSSRDTDTQYF.

This clonotype has a count of ten or more. The genes are TRBV20-1 and TRBJ2-7, with D perhaps matching TRBD1 or TRBD2 (5 bases each). This CDR3 has 13 amino acids. V gave up 4 bases and J gave up 2 bases, with 12 bases separating them. Germline V gene lookup returns CDR1 DFQATT and CDR2 SNEGSKA (reference sequence). This chain's CDR3 is CSATRDLAYEQYF. CDR3 sequence (DNA): TGCAGTGCTACCCGGGACCTAGCCTACGAGCAGTACTTC.

The chain carries TRBV12-3 or TRBV12-4 and TRBJ1-1, with 8 bases fitting TRBD1. V dropped 6 bases and J dropped 6; count of bases not matched to a gene: 6. The CDR3 consists of 13 residues. In nucleotides, the CDR3 is TGTGCCAGCAGCAGGACAGGGATGTCTGAAGCTTTCTTT. Residues: CASSRTGMSEAFF.